Each of the 21 T cell receptor beta chains below was sequenced from the same sample in a study of T cell responses to AZD1222 COVID-19 vaccine. Sequencing used immunoSEQ multiplex PCR; TCRdb keeps in-frame clones, though not all of them. The table lists about 99,000 clones, roughly 91% of them singletons, with 45% to 55% in the top ten. This specimen consisted of peripheral blood, obtained on day 0 of AZD1222 vaccination. These receptors were collected from an adult in good health.

The chain carries TRBV5-1 and TRBJ2-2, with TRBD1 identical over 9 bases. Unmatched junction bases numbered 3, after V lost 2 bases and J lost 7 bases. The CDR3 totals 14 residues. Germline assignment: CDR1 SGHRS and CDR2 YFSETQ. The chain's CDR3 is CASSLQGAGGELFF. The CDR3 coding sequence is TGCGCCAGCAGCTTACAGGGGGCAGGCGGGGAGCTGTTTTTT.

The chain recombines TRBV18 with TRBJ2-2; TRBD2 might be the D (6 bases). The V end lost 5 bases, the J end lost 7 bases, and 17 bases lay between the germline ends. CDR1 is KGHSH, CDR2 LQKENI, per germline. There are 15 residues in the CDR3. DNA for the CDR3: TGTGCCAGCTCATCTCCGGGACTCGCAGGCGGGGAGCTGTTTTTT. It encodes CASSSPGLAGGELFF.

The chain joins TRBV19 to TRBJ1-1; no firm D call. The ends were cut back, 7 bases at V and 0 bases at J, with 6 bases in the middle. Germline loops: CDR1 LNHDA, CDR2 SQIVND (reference sequence). The CDR3 loop spans 12 amino acids. CDR3 bases: TGTGCCAGTACGAGCTTGAACACTGAAGCTTTCTTT. Protein sequence: CASTSLNTEAFF.

The rearrangement joins TRBV11-2 to TRBJ1-1, with unresolved D. The CDR3 runs to 13 residues. Germline V lookup: CDR1 SGHAT, CDR2 FQNNGV. Trimming left V 3 bases short and J 1 base short, with 6 bases between. This CDR3 reads CASSLTRNTEAFF. In DNA form, the CDR3 reads TGTGCCAGCAGCTTGACACGGAACACTGAAGCTTTCTTT.

V is TRBV27 and J is TRBJ2-7; D not certain. CDR3 size: 13 residues. Trimming removed 5 bases from V and 4 bases from J, with 12 bases in between. Germline V gene lookup returns CDR1 MNHEY and CDR2 SMNVEV (reference sequence). The CDR3 region is CASSRKVGYEQYF. The DNA of the CDR3 is TGTGCCAGCAGTCGTAAGGTCGGATACGAGCAGTACTTC.

This sequence joins TRBV6-5 and TRBJ2-7, with D possibly TRBD1 on 5 matching bases. The germline gives CDR1 MNHEY, CDR2 SVGAGI. With 9 bases removed from V and 7 bases from J, the gap between germline ends came to 22 bases. This CDR3 spans 14 amino acids. DNA of the CDR3: TGTGCCAGTACCCCCACAAAGGGGTCTGGTGAGCAGTACTTC. Protein sequence: CASTPTKGSGEQYF.

The chain links TRBV3-1 (or the pseudogene TRBV3-2) to TRBJ1-4, with 9 bases fitting TRBD1. This CDR3 is built from 16 residues. The germline CDR1 and CDR2 sequences are LGHDT and YNNKEL (reference sequence). V shed 1 base, J shed 7 bases, and the junction held 7 bases outside the gene matches. The CDR3 sequence is CASSQGLGQGGEKLFF. The CDR3 DNA sequence: TGTGCCAGCAGCCAAGGGCTGGGACAGGGCGGTGAAAAACTGTTTTTT.

This sequence joins TRBV7-2 and TRBJ1-2, with 7 bases that match TRBD1. Per the germline V gene, CDR1 is SGHTA and CDR2 is FQGNSA. This CDR3 is built from 15 residues. V lost 5 bases, J lost 4 bases, and 10 bases stayed unmatched. In DNA form, the CDR3 reads TGTGCCAGCAGCCTTAGGGCAGGGGGATCCTATGGCTACACCTTC. Its protein product is CASSLRAGGSYGYTF.

This sequence joins TRBV6-2 or TRBV6-3 and TRBJ1-1; 7 nucleotides agree with TRBD1. CDR3 length equals 14 residues. J lost 2 bases, V lost 4 bases, and 4 bases had no gene match. The germline CDR1 and CDR2 sequences are MNHEY and SVGEGT. The CDR3 sequence: CASSFQGVNTEAFF. CDR3 sequence (DNA): TGTGCCAGCAGTTTCCAGGGGGTCAACACTGAAGCTTTCTTT.

The rearrangement joins TRBV11-2 to TRBJ2-3; TRBD2 matches 8 bases. J gave up 2 bases and V 0 bases, and 10 bases lay outside the gene matches. This CDR3 comprises 18 residues. CDR1 is SGHAT, CDR2 FQNNGV, per germline. The CDR3 sequence: CASSLDGSSGGATDTQYF. The CDR3 DNA follows: TGTGCCAGCAGCTTAGATGGGTCGAGCGGGGGAGCCACAGATACGCAGTATTTT.

This sequence joins TRBV5-6 and TRBJ2-3; no firm D call. The CDR3 runs to 11 residues. With 5 bases removed from V and 1 base from J, the gap between germline ends came to 2 bases. Germline V gene lookup returns CDR1 SGHDT and CDR2 YYEEEE. The CDR3: CASRGTDTQYF. The CDR3, as DNA: TGTGCCAGCAGGGGCACAGATACGCAGTATTTT.

The CDR3 region has the DNA TGTGCCAGCAGTACGGGGCTTAGCTCCTACGAGCAGTACTTC. Translating gives CASSTGLSSYEQYF. This rearrangement joins TRBV6-5 to TRBJ2-7; D may match TRBD1 or TRBD2 (5 bases each). The CDR3 sequence is 14 residues long. In germline, CDR1 is MNHEY, CDR2 SVGAGI. V lost 5 bases and J lost 0, with 11 bases in between.

Comments on this clone: Within the sample, other DNA sequences also encode this same CDR3. J is TRBJ2-7 and V is TRBV28, with unresolved D. The germline gives CDR1 MDHEN, CDR2 SYDVKM. The CDR3 loop spans 11 amino acids. Trimming removed 2 bases from V and 3 bases from J, with 2 bases in between. CDR3 nucleotide sequence: TGTGCCAGCAGTTTAGGCTACGAGCAGTACTTC. Protein product: CASSLGYEQYF.

Sample share makes this clone medium-sized. This chain uses TRBV28 with TRBJ2-6; unclear D gene. Trimming cost V 9 bases and J 1 base, with 13 bases left between them. Germline-derived CDR1 and CDR2 are MDHEN and SYDVKM. This CDR3 is built from 15 residues. This chain's CDR3 is CASTSLYSGANVLTF. Written as DNA, the CDR3 is TGTGCCAGTACCTCCCTCTATTCTGGGGCCAACGTCCTGACTTTC.

The chain combines TRBV19 with TRBJ1-2; D remains ambiguous. V lost 3 bases and J lost 5, with 19 bases in between. There are 16 residues in the CDR3. CDR1 LNHDA and CDR2 SQIVND come from the germline V gene (reference sequence). CDR3 amino acids: CASSIDMSYRGYGYTF. CDR3 bases: TGTGCCAGTAGTATCGATATGAGTTATCGGGGATATGGCTACACCTTC. The full variable domain, with the rest looked up from reference TRBV19 and TRBJ1-2, is DGGITQSPKYLFRKEGQNVTLSCEQNLNHDAMYWYRQDPGQGLRLIYYSQIVNDFQKGDIAEGYSVSREKKESFPLTVTSAQKNPTAFYLCASSIDMSYRGYGYTFGSGTRLTVV.

V usage is TRBV30 and J usage is TRBJ2-7; maybe TRBD2 (5 bases). CDR3 length equals 15 residues. Germline loops: CDR1 GTSNPN, CDR2 SVGIG (reference sequence). Trimming took 4 bases from V and 7 from J, leaving 23 bases between them. CDR3 in DNA: TGTGCCTGGAAGCTAGCAGGTATACCCAGTTTGGAGCAGTACTTC. It encodes CAWKLAGIPSLEQYF. The complete variable domain, with remaining parts taken from reference TRBV30 and TRBJ2-7, reads SQTIHQWPATLVQPVGSPLSLECTVEGTSNPNLYWYRQAAGRGLQLLFYSVGIGQISSEVPQNLSASRPQDRQFILSSKKLLLSDSGFYLCAWKLAGIPSLEQYFGPGTRLTVT.

This chain joins TRBV6-5 and TRBJ2-2; 8 bases are shared with TRBD1. J gave up 6 bases and V 6 bases, and 6 bases lay outside the gene matches. The CDR3 has 14 amino acids. In germline, CDR1 is MNHEY, CDR2 SVGAGI. The CDR3 sequence is CASSSDRASGELFF. The CDR3 bases are TGTGCCAGCAGCTCGGACAGGGCCTCCGGGGAGCTGTTTTTT.

This chain uses TRBV28 with TRBJ2-3, with D possibly TRBD1 on 5 matching bases. The CDR3 contains 11 residues. V dropped 9 bases and J dropped 8 bases, with 12 bases sitting between them. Germline V lookup: CDR1 MDHEN, CDR2 SYDVKM. CDR3 amino acids: CASRGLGTQYF. Written as DNA, the CDR3 is TGTGCCAGTAGGGGCTTGGGTACGCAGTATTTT.

V usage is TRBV28 and J usage is TRBJ2-6, with 7 bases identical to TRBD2. Germline CDR1 reads MDHEN; CDR2 reads SYDVKM. J lost 0 bases, V lost 2 bases, and 4 bases had no gene match. The CDR3 is 17 amino acids. The CDR3 sequence is CASSLAGVLSGANVLTF. Written as DNA, the CDR3 is TGTGCCAGCAGTTTAGCGGGGGTCCTCTCTGGGGCCAACGTCCTGACTTTC.

This clone was counted only a few times. The chain links TRBV6-6 to TRBJ2-1; D remains unclear. The CDR3 runs 16 residues. Germline CDR1 MNHNY, CDR2 SVGAGI (reference sequence). The V and J ends lost 2 bases and 7 bases respectively, with 18 bases between them. The CDR3 spells CASSYPASPGRNEQFF. In nucleotides, the CDR3 is TGTGCCAGCAGTTACCCAGCATCGCCCGGTCGGAATGAGCAGTTCTTC.

This chain uses TRBV24-1 with TRBJ2-1, with D hard to call. V was cut by 3 bases and J by 0 bases, with 11 bases left in between. The CDR3 covers 16 residues. From germline, CDR1 is KGHDR and CDR2 SFDVKD. The CDR3 DNA reads TGTGCCACCAGTGATCCAACACCCAACTCCTACAATGAGCAGTTCTTC. Residues: CATSDPTPNSYNEQFF.